What follows describes a single T cell receptor beta chain. No antigen is known for it. The data stem from a study of T cell repertoires in cytomegalovirus infection. Germline CDR1 and CDR2: LNHDA and SQIVND (reference sequence). Trimming cost V 5 bases and J 5 bases; bases outside gene matches: 3. The CDR3 is made up of 13 amino acids. Study observations and caveats: Cumulative frequency of public TCR beta families picked out carriers of CMV plus the relevant HLA.

One entry per CDR3 protein results from TCRdb running MiXCR on the reads. The data hold about 830,000 distinct CDR3 sequences, with over 25% observed a single time. The chain links TRBV19 to TRBJ1-5; 7 nucleotides match TRBD1. The sequencing here drew on cultured CD8+ T cells from PBMCs, taken from culture after CMV antigen stimulation. The sequence came from a human donor in good health (CMV status not recorded). Some clones in this sample may be carry-over from other donors' samples. CDR3: CASSSTGYQPQHF. The CDR3, as DNA: TGTGCCAGTAGTTCGACAGGGTATCAGCCCCAGCATTTT.